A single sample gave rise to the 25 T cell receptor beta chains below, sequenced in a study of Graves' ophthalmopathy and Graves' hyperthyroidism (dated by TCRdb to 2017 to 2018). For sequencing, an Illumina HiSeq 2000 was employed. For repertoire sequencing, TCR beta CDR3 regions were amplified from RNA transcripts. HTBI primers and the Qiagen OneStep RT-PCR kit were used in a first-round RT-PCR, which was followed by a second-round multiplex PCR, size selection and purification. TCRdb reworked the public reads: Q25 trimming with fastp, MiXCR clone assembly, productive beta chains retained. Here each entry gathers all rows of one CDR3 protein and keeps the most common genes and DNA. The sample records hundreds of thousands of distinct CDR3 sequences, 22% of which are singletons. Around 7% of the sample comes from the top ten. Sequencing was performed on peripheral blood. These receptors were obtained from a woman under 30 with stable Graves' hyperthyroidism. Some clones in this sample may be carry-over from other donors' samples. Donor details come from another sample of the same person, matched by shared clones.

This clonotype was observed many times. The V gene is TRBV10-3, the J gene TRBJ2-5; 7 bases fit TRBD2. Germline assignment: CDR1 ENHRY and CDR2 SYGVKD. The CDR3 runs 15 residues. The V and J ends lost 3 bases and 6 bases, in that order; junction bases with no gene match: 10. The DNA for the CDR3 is TGTGCCATCAGTGAATCTAGCGGCAATCCAAAGACCCAGTACTTC. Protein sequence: CAISESSGNPKTQYF.

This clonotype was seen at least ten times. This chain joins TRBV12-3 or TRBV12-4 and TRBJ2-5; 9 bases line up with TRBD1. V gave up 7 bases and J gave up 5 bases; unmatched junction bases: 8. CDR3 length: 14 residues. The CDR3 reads CASTWGTGWETQYF. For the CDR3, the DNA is TGTGCCAGCACCTGGGGGACAGGGTGGGAGACCCAGTACTTC.

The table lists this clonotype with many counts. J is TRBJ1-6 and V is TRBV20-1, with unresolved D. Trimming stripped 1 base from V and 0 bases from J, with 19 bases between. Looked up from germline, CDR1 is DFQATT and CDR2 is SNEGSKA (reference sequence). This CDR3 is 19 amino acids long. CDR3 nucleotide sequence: TGCAGTGCTAGAGCATATGGCCGGATTGAAAGCTCCTATAATTCACCCCTCCACTTT. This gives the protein CSARAYGRIESSYNSPLHF.

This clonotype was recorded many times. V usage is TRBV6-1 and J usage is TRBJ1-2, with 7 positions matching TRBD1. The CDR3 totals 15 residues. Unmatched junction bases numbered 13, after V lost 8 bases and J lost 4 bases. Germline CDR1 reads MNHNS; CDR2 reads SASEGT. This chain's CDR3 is CASRDSGTFGYGYTF. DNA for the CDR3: TGTGCCAGCCGGGACAGTGGAACCTTTGGCTATGGCTACACCTTC.

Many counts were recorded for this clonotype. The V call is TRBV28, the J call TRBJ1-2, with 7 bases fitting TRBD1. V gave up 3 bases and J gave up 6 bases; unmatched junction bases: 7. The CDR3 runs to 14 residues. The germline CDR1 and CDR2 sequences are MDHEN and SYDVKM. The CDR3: CASSLRQGYNGYTF. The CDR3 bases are TGTGCCAGCAGTTTGAGACAGGGTTATAATGGCTACACCTTC.

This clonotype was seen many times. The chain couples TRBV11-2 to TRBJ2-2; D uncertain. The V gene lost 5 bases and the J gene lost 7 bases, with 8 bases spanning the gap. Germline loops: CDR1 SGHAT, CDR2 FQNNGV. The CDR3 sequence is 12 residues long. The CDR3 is CASSPWVGELFF. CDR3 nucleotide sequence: TGTGCCAGCAGCCCGTGGGTCGGGGAGCTGTTTTTT.

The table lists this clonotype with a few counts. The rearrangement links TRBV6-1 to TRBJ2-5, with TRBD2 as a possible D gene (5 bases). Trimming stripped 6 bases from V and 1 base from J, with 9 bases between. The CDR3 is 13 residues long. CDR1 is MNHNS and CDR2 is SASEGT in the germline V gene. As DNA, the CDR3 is TGTGCCAGCAGAACTAGATTCCAAGAGACCCAGTACTTC. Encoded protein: CASRTRFQETQYF.

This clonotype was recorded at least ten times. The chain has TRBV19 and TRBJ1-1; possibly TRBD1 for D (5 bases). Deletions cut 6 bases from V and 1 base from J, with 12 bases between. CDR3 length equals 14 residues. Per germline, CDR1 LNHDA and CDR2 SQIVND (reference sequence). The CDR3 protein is CASRATGPNTEAFF. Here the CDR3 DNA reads TGTGCCAGTAGGGCGACGGGACCGAACACTGAAGCTTTCTTT.

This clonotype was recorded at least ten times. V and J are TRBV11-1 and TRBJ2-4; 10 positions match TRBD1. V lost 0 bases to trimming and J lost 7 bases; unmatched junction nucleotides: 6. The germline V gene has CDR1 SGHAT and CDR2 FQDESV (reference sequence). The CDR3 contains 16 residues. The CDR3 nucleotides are TGTGCCAGCAGCTTAGCGGCGGGACAGGGGAGGAACATTCAGTACTTC. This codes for CASSLAAGQGRNIQYF.

The CDR3 here is CASNPDSRNTGELFF. CDR3 in DNA: TGTGCCAGCAACCCGGACAGCAGAAACACCGGGGAGCTGTTTTTT. This chain uses TRBV12-3 or TRBV12-4 with TRBJ2-2; weak D call: TRBD1 (6 bases). This CDR3 has 15 amino acids. Trimming removed 7 bases from V and 2 bases from J, with 14 bases in between.

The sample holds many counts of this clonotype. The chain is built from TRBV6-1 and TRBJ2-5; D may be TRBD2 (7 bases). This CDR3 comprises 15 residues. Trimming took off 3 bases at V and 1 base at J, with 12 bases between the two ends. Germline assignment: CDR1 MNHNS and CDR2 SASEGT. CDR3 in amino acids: CASSDQGGGQETQYF. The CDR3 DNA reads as TGTGCCAGCAGTGACCAGGGAGGGGGCCAAGAGACCCAGTACTTC.

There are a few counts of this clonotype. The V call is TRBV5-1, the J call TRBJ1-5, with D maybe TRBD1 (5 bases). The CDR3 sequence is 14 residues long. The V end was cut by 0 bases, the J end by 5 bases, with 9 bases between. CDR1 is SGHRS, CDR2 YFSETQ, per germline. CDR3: CASSLVGTDQPQHF. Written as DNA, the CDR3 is TGCGCCAGCAGCTTGGTGGGGACCGATCAGCCCCAGCATTTT. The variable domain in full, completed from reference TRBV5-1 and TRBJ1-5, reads KAGVTQTPRYLIKTRGQQVTLSCSPISGHRSVSWYQQTPGQGLQFLFEYFSETQRNKGNFPGRFSGRQFSNSRSEMNVSTLELGDSALYLCASSLVGTDQPQHFGDGTRLSIL.

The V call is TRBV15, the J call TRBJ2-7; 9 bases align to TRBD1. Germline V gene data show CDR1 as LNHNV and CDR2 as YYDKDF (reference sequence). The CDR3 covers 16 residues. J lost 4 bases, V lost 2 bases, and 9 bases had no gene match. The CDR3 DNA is TGTGCCACCAGCAGACGGACAGGGGAGAGGGGATACGAGCAGTACTTC. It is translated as CATSRRTGERGYEQYF.

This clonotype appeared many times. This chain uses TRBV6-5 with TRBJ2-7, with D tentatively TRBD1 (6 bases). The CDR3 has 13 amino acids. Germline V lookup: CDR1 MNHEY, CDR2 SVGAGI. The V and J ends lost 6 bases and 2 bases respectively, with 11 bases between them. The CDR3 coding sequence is TGTGCCAGCAGACGGGACACCCCCTACGAGCAGTACTTC. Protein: CASRRDTPYEQYF.

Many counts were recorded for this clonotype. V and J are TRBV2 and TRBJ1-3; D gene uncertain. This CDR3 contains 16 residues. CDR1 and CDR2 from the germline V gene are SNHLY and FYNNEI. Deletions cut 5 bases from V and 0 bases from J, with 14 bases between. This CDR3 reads CASSRSTARSGNTIYF. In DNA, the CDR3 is TGTGCCAGCAGTCGATCGACCGCGCGCTCTGGAAACACCATATATTTT. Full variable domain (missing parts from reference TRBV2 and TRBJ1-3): EPEVTQTPSHQVTQMGQEVILRCVPISNHLYFYWYRQILGQKVEFLVSFYNNEISEKSEIFDDQFSVERPDGSNFTLKIRSTKLEDSAMYFCASSRSTARSGNTIYFGEGSWLTVV.

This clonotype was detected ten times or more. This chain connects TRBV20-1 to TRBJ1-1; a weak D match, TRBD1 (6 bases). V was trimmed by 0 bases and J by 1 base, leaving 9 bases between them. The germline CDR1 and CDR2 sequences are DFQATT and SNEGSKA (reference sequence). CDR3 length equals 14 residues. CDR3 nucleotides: TGCAGTGCTAGAGATGGACAGACGAACACTGAAGCTTTCTTT. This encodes CSARDGQTNTEAFF.

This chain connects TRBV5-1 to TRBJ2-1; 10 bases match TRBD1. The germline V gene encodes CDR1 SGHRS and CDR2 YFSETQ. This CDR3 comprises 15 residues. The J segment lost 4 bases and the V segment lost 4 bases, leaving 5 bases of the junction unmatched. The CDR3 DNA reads TGCGCCAGCAGCCCGGGACAGGGGAAATACAATGAGCAGTTCTTC. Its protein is CASSPGQGKYNEQFF.

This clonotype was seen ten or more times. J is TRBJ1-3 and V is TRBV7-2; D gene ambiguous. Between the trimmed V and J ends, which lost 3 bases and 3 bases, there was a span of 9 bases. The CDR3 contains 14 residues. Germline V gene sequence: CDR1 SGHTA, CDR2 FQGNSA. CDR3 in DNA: TGTGCCAGCAGCTTTTTCGAGGGTGGAAACACCATATATTTT. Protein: CASSFFEGGNTIYF.

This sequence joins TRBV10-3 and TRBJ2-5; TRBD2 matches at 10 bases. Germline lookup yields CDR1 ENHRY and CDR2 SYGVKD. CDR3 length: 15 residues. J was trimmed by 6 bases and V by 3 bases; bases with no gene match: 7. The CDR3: CAISDQRGGMKTQYF. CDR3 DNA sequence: TGTGCCATCAGTGATCAGCGGGGGGGCATGAAGACCCAGTACTTC.

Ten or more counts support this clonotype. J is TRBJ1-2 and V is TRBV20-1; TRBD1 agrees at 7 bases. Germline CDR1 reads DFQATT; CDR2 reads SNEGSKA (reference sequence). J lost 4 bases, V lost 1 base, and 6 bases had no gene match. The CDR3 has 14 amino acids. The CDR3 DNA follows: TGCAGTGCTAGAGTTACCGGGACAGCCTATGGCTACACCTTC. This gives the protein CSARVTGTAYGYTF.

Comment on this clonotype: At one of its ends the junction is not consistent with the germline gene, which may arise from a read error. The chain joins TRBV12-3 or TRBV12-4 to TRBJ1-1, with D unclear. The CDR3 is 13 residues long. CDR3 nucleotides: TGTGCCAGCAGCCTGAGAACCAACACTGATGCTTTCTTT. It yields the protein CASSLRTNTDAFF.

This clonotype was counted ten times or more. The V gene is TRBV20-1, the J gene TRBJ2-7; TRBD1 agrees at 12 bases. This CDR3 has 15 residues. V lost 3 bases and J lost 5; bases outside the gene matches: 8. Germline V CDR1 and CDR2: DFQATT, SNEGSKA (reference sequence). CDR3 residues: CSASNRDRGLDEQYF. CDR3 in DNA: TGCAGTGCTAGCAACCGGGACAGGGGGCTTGACGAGCAGTACTTC.

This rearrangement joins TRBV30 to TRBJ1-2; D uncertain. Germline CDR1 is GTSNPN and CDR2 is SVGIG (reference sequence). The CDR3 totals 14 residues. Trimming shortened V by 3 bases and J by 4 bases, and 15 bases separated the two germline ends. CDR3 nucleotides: TGTGCCTGGAGCGCCGACCTAGGGTCCTATGGCTACACCTTC. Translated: CAWSADLGSYGYTF. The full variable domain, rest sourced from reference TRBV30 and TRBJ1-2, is SQTIHQWPATLVQPVGSPLSLECTVEGTSNPNLYWYRQAAGRGLQLLFYSVGIGQISSEVPQNLSASRPQDRQFILSSKKLLLSDSGFYLCAWSADLGSYGYTFGSGTRLTVV.

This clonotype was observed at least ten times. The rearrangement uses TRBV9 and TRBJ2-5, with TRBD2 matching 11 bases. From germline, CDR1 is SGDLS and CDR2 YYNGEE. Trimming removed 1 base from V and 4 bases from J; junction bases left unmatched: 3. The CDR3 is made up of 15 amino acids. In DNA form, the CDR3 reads TGTGCCAGCAGCGTATCTACTAGCGGGAGAGAGACCCAGTACTTC. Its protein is CASSVSTSGRETQYF.

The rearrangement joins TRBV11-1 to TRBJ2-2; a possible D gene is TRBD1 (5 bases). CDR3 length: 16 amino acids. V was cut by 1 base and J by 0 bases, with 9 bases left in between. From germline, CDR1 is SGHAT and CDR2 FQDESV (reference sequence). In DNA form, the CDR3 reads TGTGCCAGCAGCTTAGGTCAGGGCCCGAACACCGGGGAGCTGTTTTTT. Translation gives CASSLGQGPNTGELFF.